A selection of T cell receptor beta chains follows, all from one sample in a study of blood T cell repertoires in COVID-19. The data were produced by immunoSEQ multiplex PCR, yet TCRdb's version contains in-frame clones alone and is incomplete. The sample lists a few hundred thousand clones, about 85% occurring once. The sequenced sample consisted of peripheral blood. These receptors originate from an older man with acute or convalescent COVID-19. CDR3s leave out the opening cysteine and the closing phenylalanine or tryptophan.

j_gene: TRBJ1-1; v_gene: TRBV20-1; CDR3aa: SASRVSNTEAF
j_gene: TRBJ2-7; v_gene: TRBV5-4; CDR3aa: ASSQGQESSYEQY
j_gene: TRBJ2-7; v_gene: TRBV6-2/TRBV6-3; CDR3aa: ASSSDSSTSEQY
j_gene: TRBJ1-1; v_gene: TRBV7-2; CDR3aa: ASSLAYGGTNTEAF
j_gene: TRBJ1-2; v_gene: TRBV18; CDR3aa: ASSPDSTYGYT
j_gene: TRBJ2-7; v_gene: TRBV28; CDR3aa: ASSTPGTSGTYEQY
j_gene: TRBJ2-1; v_gene: TRBV5-1; CDR3aa: ASSPRGTGNEQF
j_gene: TRBJ2-1; v_gene: TRBV28; CDR3aa: ASSPGLAGGLITTIYEQF
j_gene: TRBJ1-2; v_gene: TRBV5-5; CDR3aa: ASSLAETGGYGYT
j_gene: TRBJ2-1; v_gene: TRBV5-1; CDR3aa: ASSGGQVYEQF
j_gene: TRBJ2-1; v_gene: TRBV27; CDR3aa: ASSLSGTGLRVEF
j_gene: TRBJ2-3; v_gene: TRBV14; CDR3aa: ASSSASGRAKDTQY
j_gene: TRBJ1-2; v_gene: TRBV27; CDR3aa: ATRDRGRPNYGYT
j_gene: TRBJ2-1; v_gene: TRBV30; CDR3aa: AWTSFGGSGNEQF
j_gene: TRBJ2-3; v_gene: TRBV11-2; CDR3aa: ASSLSGVRQY
j_gene: TRBJ2-5; v_gene: TRBV24-1; CDR3aa: ATSDSRQYEETQY
j_gene: TRBJ1-3; v_gene: TRBV2; CDR3aa: ASSDGVSSGNTIY
j_gene: TRBJ2-5; v_gene: TRBV5-1; CDR3aa: ASSLLAGSPQETQY
j_gene: TRBJ2-3; v_gene: TRBV7-9; CDR3aa: ASSLASASGSSDTQY
j_gene: TRBJ2-1; v_gene: TRBV7-9; CDR3aa: ASSASGTFYNEQF
j_gene: TRBJ1-4; v_gene: TRBV6-5; CDR3aa: ASSSSGEKLF
j_gene: TRBJ1-1; v_gene: TRBV4-3; CDR3aa: ASSQDRLNTEAF
j_gene: TRBJ1-5; v_gene: TRBV19; CDR3aa: ASSIGREGGYSNQPQH
j_gene: TRBJ1-4; v_gene: TRBV6-5; CDR3aa: ASGSRGEKLF
j_gene: TRBJ2-7; v_gene: TRBV14; CDR3aa: ASSQGRQGVYEQY
j_gene: TRBJ1-2; v_gene: TRBV20-1; CDR3aa: SVGTGDGYT